The clone carrying this T cell receptor (beta chain) was detected once. The data were obtained in a study of blood T cell repertoires in COVID-19. Study overall: Sample material is recorded as cDNA or gDNA derived from T cells, B-cell-depleted T cells, or PBMCs.

CDR1 and CDR2 (germline): SGHRS, YFSETQ. The CDR3 is 11 residues long. Trimming cost V 6 bases and J 7 bases, with 7 bases left between them. Across over 20 US areas, participants ranged in age from roughly 18 to 95 years. The table came from immunoSEQ multiplex PCR; TCRdb's copy has only in-frame clones and leaves some out. The sample holds 350,000 to 400,000 clones, more than 75% seen once. This clonotype was sampled from a woman in her 30s with acute COVID-19. Sequencing used PBMCs or T cells enriched from blood (not recorded which). V usage is TRBV5-1 and J usage is TRBJ2-2; D is perhaps TRBD2 (5 bases). This chain's CDR3 is CASNGVGELFF. The CDR3 coding sequence is TGCGCCAGCAACGGGGTCGGGGAGCTGTTTTTT.